Shown below are 7 T cell receptor beta chains from a single sample sequenced in a study of STAT3 mutations in large granular lymphocyte leukemia. Whole-study findings and limits: Every T-cell large granular lymphocyte leukemia patient had at least one immunodominant TCR beta clonotype.

These receptors have no known antigen. The protocol was immunoSEQ multiplex PCR, while the TCRdb copy is restricted to in-frame clones and leaves out a portion. Of 4,000 to 6,000 clones in the sample, around three quarters were seen once. Sequenced input: PBMCs. These receptor sequences come from a human donor with T large granular lymphocyte leukemia. Some clones in this sample may be carry-over from other donors' samples.

The J gene is TRBJ1-6, the V gene TRBV6-5; no clear D gene. V was cut by 5 bases and J by 7 bases, with 15 bases left in between. The CDR3 is 15 residues long. The germline gives CDR1 MNHEY, CDR2 SVGAGI. CDR3 loop: CASSPPGNGNSPLHF. CDR3 in DNA: TGTGCCAGCAGTCCCCCCGGGAACGGGAATTCACCCCTCCACTTT.

In its sample, this clone ranks as large. The chain employs TRBV14 and TRBJ2-1; 11 bases are shared with TRBD2. This CDR3 has 18 amino acids. The V gene end was trimmed by 0 bases and the J gene end by 4 bases; junction bases not matched to a gene: 8. Per germline, CDR1 SGHDN and CDR2 FVKESK. This CDR3 reads CASSQDRKLAGAYNEQFF. Here the CDR3 DNA reads TGTGCCAGCAGCCAAGATCGCAAACTAGCGGGGGCTTACAATGAGCAGTTCTTC.

This clone was detected a few times. The V call is TRBV7-9, the J call TRBJ1-2; D gene unclear. Germline V gene data show CDR1 as SEHNR and CDR2 as FQNEAQ (reference sequence). Trimming left V 7 bases short and J 7 bases short, with 16 bases between. This CDR3 is 13 amino acids long. DNA for the CDR3: TGTGCCAGCACCGCACTGGCGGTGAGTGGCTACACCTTC. Encoded protein: CASTALAVSGYTF.

V gene TRBV6-5 combines with J gene TRBJ1-2; tentative D call: TRBD1 (6 bases). The V and J ends lost 8 bases and 4 bases respectively, with 14 bases between them. The V gene's germline CDR1 is MNHEY and CDR2 SVGAGI. This CDR3 has 13 residues. The DNA of the CDR3 is TGTGCCAGCTCTTCGGGGGCCAGCTATGGCTACACCTTC. Amino acid sequence: CASSSGASYGYTF.

The chain joins TRBV7-2 to TRBJ1-1; TRBD1 might be the D (6 bases). Trimming took off 3 bases at V and 2 bases at J, with 10 bases between the two ends. This CDR3 has 14 residues. CDR1 is SGHTA and CDR2 is FQGNSA in the germline V gene. Written as DNA, the CDR3 is TGTGCCAGCAGCTTCCGGGACATAAACACTGAAGCTTTCTTT. Amino acids: CASSFRDINTEAFF.

The V gene is TRBV18, the J gene TRBJ1-1, with D perhaps matching TRBD1 (5 bases). The CDR3 is made up of 13 amino acids. Germline lookup yields CDR1 KGHSH and CDR2 LQKENI. The V end lost 3 bases, the J end lost 1 base, and 6 bases lay between the germline ends. The DNA for the CDR3 is TGTGCCAGCTCACCTGGACAGAACACTGAAGCTTTCTTT. Its translation is CASSPGQNTEAFF.

This clone was counted between two and nine times. The chain has TRBV19 and TRBJ1-5; D unclear. CDR3 size: 16 residues. In germline, CDR1 is LNHDA, CDR2 SQIVND (reference sequence). V gave up 3 bases and J gave up 3 bases, with 15 bases separating them. The CDR3 region has the DNA TGTGCCAGTAGTATCACAATCCAAACGGACAATCAGCCCCAGCATTTT. Amino acid sequence: CASSITIQTDNQPQHF.